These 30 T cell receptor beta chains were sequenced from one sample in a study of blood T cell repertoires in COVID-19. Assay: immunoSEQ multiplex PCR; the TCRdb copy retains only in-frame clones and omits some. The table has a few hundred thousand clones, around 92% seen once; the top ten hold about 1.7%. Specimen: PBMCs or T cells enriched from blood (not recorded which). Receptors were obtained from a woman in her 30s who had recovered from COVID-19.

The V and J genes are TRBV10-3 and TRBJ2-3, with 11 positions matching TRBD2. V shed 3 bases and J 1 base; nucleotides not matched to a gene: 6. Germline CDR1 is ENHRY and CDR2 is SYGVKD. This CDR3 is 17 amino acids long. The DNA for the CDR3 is TGTGCCATCAGTGATTTTAGCGGGAGGGATGGCACAGATACGCAGTATTTT. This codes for CAISDFSGRDGTDTQYF.

The CDR3 protein is CASSLGEVTDTQYF. CDR3 DNA: TGCGCCAGCAGCTTGGGGGAGGTCACAGATACGCAGTATTTT. The rearrangement links TRBV5-1 to TRBJ2-3, with D maybe TRBD2 (6 bases). V was shortened by 0 bases and J by 2 bases, with 7 bases between the two germline ends. Germline V gene sequence: CDR1 SGHRS, CDR2 YFSETQ. The CDR3 extends over 14 amino acids.

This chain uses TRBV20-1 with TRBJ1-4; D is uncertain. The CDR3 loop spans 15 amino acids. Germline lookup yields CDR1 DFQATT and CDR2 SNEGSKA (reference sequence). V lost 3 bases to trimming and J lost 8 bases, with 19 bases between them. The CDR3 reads CSASMFLRTNEKLFF. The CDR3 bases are TGCAGTGCTAGTATGTTTTTGCGAACGAACGAAAAACTGTTTTTT.

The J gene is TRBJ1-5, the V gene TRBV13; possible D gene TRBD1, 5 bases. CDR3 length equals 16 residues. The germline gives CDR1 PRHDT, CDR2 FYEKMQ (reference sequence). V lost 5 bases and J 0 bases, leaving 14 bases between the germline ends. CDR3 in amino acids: CASSASKQDSNQPQHF. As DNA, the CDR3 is TGTGCCAGCAGCGCTAGTAAACAGGATAGCAATCAGCCCCAGCATTTT.

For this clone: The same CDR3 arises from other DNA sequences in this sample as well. DNA of the CDR3: TGTGCCAGCAGAGCAGGGGATCAGCCCCAGCATTTT. Its protein product is CASRAGDQPQHF. This rearrangement joins TRBV12-3 or TRBV12-4 to TRBJ1-5, with D possibly being TRBD1 (6 bases). The CDR3 contains 12 residues. V was cut by 6 bases and J by 5 bases, with 8 bases left in between.

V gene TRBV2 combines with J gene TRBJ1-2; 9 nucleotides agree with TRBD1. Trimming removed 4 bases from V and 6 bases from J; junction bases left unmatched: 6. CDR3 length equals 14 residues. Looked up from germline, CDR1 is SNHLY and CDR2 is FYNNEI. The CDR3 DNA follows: TGTGCCAGCAGTGCCGGGACAGGGTTCGATGGCTACACCTTC. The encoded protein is CASSAGTGFDGYTF.

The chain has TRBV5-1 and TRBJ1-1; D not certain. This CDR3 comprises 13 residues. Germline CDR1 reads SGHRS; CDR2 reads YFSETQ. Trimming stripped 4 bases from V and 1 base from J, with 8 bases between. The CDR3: CASSHTPNTEAFF. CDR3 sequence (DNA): TGCGCCAGCAGCCACACACCGAACACTGAAGCTTTCTTT.

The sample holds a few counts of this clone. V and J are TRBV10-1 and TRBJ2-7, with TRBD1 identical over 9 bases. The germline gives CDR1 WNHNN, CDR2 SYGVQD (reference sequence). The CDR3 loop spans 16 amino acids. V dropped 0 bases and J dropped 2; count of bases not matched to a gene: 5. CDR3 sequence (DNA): TGCGCCAGCAGTGAGTCCGGGACAGGGTTTGCCTACGAGCAGTACTTC. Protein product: CASSESGTGFAYEQYF.

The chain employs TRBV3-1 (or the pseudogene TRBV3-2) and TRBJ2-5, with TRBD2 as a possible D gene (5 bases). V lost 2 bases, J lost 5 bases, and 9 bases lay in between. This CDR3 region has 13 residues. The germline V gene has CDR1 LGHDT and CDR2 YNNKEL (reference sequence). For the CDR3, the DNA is TGTGCCAGCAGCCAAACGGGCGGGGAGACCCAGTACTTC. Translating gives CASSQTGGETQYF.

The CDR3 DNA sequence: TGTGCCAGCAGTTCCCCGAAACCGACGGACAGATTTAGCAATCAGCCCCAGCATTTT. It encodes CASSSPKPTDRFSNQPQHF. This chain links TRBV28 with TRBJ1-5, with D possibly being TRBD1 (6 bases). Germline V lookup: CDR1 MDHEN, CDR2 SYDVKM. V shed 4 bases and J shed 0 bases, with 22 bases lying between them. The CDR3 spans 19 residues.

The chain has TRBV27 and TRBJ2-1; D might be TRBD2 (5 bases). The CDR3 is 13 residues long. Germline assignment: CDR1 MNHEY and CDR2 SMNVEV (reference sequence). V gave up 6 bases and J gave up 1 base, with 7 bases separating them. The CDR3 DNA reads TGTGCCAGCAGGTCGGGGTCCTACAATGAGCAGTTCTTC. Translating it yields CASRSGSYNEQFF.

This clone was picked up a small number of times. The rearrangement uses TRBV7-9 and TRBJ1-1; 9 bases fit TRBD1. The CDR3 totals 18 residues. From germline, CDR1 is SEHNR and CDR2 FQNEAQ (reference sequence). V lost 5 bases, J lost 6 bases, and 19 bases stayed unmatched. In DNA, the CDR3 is TGTGCCAGCAGCGCACGACTACAGGGGGCGAGTTTTATTTCTGAAGCTTTCTTT. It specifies CASSARLQGASFISEAFF.

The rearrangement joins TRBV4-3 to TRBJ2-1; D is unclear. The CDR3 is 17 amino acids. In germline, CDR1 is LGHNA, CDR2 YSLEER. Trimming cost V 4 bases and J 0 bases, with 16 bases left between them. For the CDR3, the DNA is TGCGCCAGCAGCCGAAGCGCGGCGACGAGCTCCTACAATGAGCAGTTCTTC. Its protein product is CASSRSAATSSYNEQFF.

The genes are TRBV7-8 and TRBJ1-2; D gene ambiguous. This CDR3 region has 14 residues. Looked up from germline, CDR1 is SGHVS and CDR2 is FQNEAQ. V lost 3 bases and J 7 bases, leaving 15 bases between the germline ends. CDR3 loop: CASSFSPLVGGYTF. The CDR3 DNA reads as TGTGCCAGCAGCTTTAGCCCGCTCGTTGGTGGCTACACCTTC.

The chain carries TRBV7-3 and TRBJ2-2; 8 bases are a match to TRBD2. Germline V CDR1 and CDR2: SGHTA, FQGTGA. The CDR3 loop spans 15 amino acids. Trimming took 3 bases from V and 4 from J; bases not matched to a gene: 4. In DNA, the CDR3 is TGTGCCAGCAGCTTCTCGGGAGGGATCACCGGGGAGCTGTTTTTT. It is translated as CASSFSGGITGELFF.

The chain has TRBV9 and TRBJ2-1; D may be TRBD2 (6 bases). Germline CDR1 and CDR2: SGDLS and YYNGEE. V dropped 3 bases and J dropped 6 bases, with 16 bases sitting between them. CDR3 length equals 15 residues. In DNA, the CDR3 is TGTGCCAGCAGCGAGGCAGGAGGGTCACTCAATGAGCAGTTCTTC. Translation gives CASSEAGGSLNEQFF.

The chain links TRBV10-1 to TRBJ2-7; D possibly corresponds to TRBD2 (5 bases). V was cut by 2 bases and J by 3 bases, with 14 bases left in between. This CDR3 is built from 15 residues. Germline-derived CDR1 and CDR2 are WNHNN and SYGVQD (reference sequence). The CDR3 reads CASSEGGRGNYEQYF. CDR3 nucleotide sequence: TGCGCCAGCAGTGAGGGCGGACGGGGAAACTACGAGCAGTACTTC.

CDR3 DNA sequence: TGTGCCAGCAGCGTAACGCCGATCGCGTCCTACGAGCAGTACTTC. It is translated as CASSVTPIASYEQYF. The chain joins TRBV9 to TRBJ2-7; D not resolved. The V gene lost 1 base and the J gene lost 1 base, with 12 bases spanning the gap. CDR3 length: 15 residues. CDR1 SGDLS and CDR2 YYNGEE come from the germline V gene.

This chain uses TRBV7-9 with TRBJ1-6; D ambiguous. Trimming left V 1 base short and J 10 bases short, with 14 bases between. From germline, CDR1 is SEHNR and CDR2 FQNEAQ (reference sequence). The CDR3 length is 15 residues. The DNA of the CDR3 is TGTGCCAGCAGCTTAGATCCGAACAGCATATCACCCCTCCACTTT. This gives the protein CASSLDPNSISPLHF.

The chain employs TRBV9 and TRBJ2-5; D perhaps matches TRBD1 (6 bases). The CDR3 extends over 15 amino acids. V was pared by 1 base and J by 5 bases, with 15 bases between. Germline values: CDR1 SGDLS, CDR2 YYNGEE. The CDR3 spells CASSVTGRGPETQYF. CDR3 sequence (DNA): TGTGCCAGCAGCGTAACGGGCAGGGGCCCGGAGACCCAGTACTTC.

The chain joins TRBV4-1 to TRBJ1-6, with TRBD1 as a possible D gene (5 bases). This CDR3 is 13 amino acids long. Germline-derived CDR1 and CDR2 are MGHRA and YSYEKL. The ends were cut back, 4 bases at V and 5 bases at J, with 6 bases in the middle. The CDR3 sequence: CASSRGDNSPLHF. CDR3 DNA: TGCGCCAGCAGCCGGGGCGATAATTCACCCCTCCACTTT.

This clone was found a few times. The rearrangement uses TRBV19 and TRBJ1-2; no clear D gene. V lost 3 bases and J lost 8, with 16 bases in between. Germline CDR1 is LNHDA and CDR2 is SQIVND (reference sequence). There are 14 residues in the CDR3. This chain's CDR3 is CASSITLPASGYTF. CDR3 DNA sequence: TGTGCCAGTAGTATTACCCTCCCAGCGAGCGGCTACACCTTC. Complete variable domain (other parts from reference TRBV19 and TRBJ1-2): DGGITQSPKYLFRKEGQNVTLSCEQNLNHDAMYWYRQDPGQGLRLIYYSQIVNDFQKGDIAEGYSVSREKKESFPLTVTSAQKNPTAFYLCASSITLPASGYTFGSGTRLTVV.

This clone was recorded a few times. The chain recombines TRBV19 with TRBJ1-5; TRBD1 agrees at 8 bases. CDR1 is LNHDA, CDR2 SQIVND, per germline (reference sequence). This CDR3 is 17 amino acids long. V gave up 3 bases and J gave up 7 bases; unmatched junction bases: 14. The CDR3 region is CASSIWAAGGARQPQHF. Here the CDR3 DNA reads TGTGCCAGTAGTATTTGGGCGGCAGGGGGCGCGAGGCAGCCCCAGCATTTT.

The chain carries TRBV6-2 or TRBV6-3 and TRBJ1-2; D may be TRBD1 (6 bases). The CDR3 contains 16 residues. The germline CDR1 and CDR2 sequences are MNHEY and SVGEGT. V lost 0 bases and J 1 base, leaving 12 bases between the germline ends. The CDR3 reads CASSYSTRGYNYGYTF. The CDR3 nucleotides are TGTGCCAGCAGTTACTCGACCAGGGGATATAACTATGGCTACACCTTC.

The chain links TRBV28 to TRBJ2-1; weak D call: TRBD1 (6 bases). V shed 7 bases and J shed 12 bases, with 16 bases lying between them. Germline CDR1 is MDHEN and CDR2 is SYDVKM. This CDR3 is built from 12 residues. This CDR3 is CASNKQGRGQFF. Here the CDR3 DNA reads TGTGCCAGCAATAAACAGGGTAGGGGGCAGTTCTTC.

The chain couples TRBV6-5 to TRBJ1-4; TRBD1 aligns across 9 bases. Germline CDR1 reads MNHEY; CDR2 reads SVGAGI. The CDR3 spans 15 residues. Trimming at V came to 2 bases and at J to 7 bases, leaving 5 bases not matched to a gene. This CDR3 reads CASSYIGTGSEKLFF. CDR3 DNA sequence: TGTGCCAGCAGTTACATAGGGACAGGGAGTGAAAAACTGTTTTTT.

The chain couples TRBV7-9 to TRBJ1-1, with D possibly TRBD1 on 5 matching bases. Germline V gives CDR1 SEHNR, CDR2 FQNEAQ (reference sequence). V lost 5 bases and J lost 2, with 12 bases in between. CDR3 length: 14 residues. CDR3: CASSPRGVNTEAFF. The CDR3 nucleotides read TGTGCCAGCAGCCCTCGGGGGGTTAACACTGAAGCTTTCTTT.

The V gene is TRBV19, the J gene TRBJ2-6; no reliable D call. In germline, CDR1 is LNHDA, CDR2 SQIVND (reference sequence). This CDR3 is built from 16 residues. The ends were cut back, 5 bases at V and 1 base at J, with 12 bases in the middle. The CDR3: CASSPNSRSGANVLTF. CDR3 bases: TGTGCCAGTAGTCCGAACTCCAGGTCTGGGGCCAACGTCCTGACTTTC.

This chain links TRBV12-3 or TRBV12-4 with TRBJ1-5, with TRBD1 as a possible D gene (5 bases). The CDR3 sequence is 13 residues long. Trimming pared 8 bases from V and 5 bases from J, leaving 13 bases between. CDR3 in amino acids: CASCGQRDQPQHF. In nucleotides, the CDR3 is TGTGCCAGCTGCGGACAACGGGATCAGCCCCAGCATTTT.

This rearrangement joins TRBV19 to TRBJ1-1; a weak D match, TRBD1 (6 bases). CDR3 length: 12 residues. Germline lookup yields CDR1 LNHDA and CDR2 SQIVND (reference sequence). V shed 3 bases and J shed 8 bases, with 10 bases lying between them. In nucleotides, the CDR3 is TGTGCCAGTAGTATGAACAGGGTAGAAGCTTTCTTT. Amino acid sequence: CASSMNRVEAFF. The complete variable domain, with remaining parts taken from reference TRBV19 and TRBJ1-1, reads DGGITQSPKYLFRKEGQNVTLSCEQNLNHDAMYWYRQDPGQGLRLIYYSQIVNDFQKGDIAEGYSVSREKKESFPLTVTSAQKNPTAFYLCASSMNRVEAFFGQGTRLTVV.